These T cell receptor beta chains were read from a single sample in a study of blood T cell repertoires in COVID-19. Method: immunoSEQ multiplex PCR; TCRdb's copy keeps in-frame clones and lacks some. This table has roughly 93,000 clones, 80% to 90% appearing once. Sequenced: peripheral blood. The receptors originated from a man aged 50 or older with acute or convalescent COVID-19. The CDR3 runs from the conserved cysteine through the conserved F or W. The D gene is left open where the match is weak. Clone size is stated in some rows and not others, as once, few, many or a class when expanded.

d_call | j_call | v_call | clone_size | cdr3_nt | cdr3_aa
NA | TRBJ1-6 | TRBV6-6 | few | TGTGCCAGCAGTTATGTTCAGGCACCCCTCCACTTT | CASSYVQAPLHF
TRBD1 | TRBJ1-2 | TRBV2 | NA | TGTGCCAGCAGGGGACAGTCAGCTAACTATGGCTACACCTTC | CASRGQSANYGYTF
TRBD2 | TRBJ2-3 | TRBV6-5 | NA | TGTGCCAGCACGGGAGGCGTTTCAGATACGCAGTATTTT | CASTGGVSDTQYF
NA | TRBJ2-2 | TRBV1 | NA | TGCACCAGCAGCCAAGATAGTAGCGGGGGGGCCCCCCCCGGGGAGCTGTTTTTT | CTSSQDSSGGAPPGELFF
TRBD1 | TRBJ1-2 | TRBV6-5 | NA | TGTGCCAGCAGCCGTCCTGACAGGGGATATGGCTACACCTTC | CASSRPDRGYGYTF
NA | TRBJ1-4 | TRBV12-3/TRBV12-4 | NA | TGTGCCAGCAGTGACAGCAGAGGCCGAAAACTGTTTTTT | CASSDSRGRKLFF
NA | TRBJ2-2 | TRBV5-1 | NA | TGCGCCAGCAGCTTGGCGCAGGATTACACCGGGGAGCTGTTTTTT | CASSLAQDYTGELFF
TRBD1 | TRBJ2-7 | TRBV29-1 | NA | TGCAGCGCCGTATCCGGGACAGGGAGCTACGAGCAGTACTTC | CSAVSGTGSYEQYF
NA | TRBJ1-6 | TRBV3-1/TRBV3-2 | NA | TGTGCCAGCAGCCGGTACACCCATAATTCACCCCTCCACTTT | CASSRYTHNSPLHF
NA | TRBJ1-1 | TRBV23-1 | NA | TGCGCCAGCAGTCAATCGATTCCGGGGATAGCTTTCTTT | CASSQSIPGIAFF
TRBD1 | TRBJ1-6 | TRBV4-1 | NA | TGCGCCAGCAGCCAAGTTAAACAGGGGGATTCACCCCTCCACTTT | CASSQVKQGDSPLHF
TRBD1 | TRBJ1-6 | TRBV28 | NA | TGTGCCAGCAGCGAGACAGGGTTGGGATCACCCCTCCACTTT | CASSETGLGSPLHF
TRBD1 | TRBJ1-5 | TRBV30 | NA | TGTGCCTGGAGTGTCCGGACAGGAGCAGGCAATCAGCCCCAGCATTTT | CAWSVRTGAGNQPQHF
NA | TRBJ1-5 | TRBV28 | NA | TGTGCCAGCAGTTTATCGGGTAGTCAGCCCCAGCATTTT | CASSLSGSQPQHF
TRBD1 | TRBJ1-2 | TRBV6-5 | NA | TGTGCCAGCAGTTTCCTTCAGGGGGACTTAGGTGGCTACACCTTC | CASSFLQGDLGGYTF
TRBD1 | TRBJ2-1 | TRBV27 | NA | TGTGCCAGCAGGACAGGGAATGAGCAGTTCTTC | CASRTGNEQFF
TRBD1 | TRBJ2-3 | TRBV7-3 | NA | TGTGCCAGCAGCTTAACGGGACAGGCCACAGATACGCAGTATTTT | CASSLTGQATDTQYF
NA | TRBJ1-5 | TRBV19 | NA | TGTGCCAGTAGTCCCCCAGGGGTTGGCAATCAGCCCCAGCATTTT | CASSPPGVGNQPQHF
TRBD2 | TRBJ2-3 | TRBV2 | NA | TGTGCCAGTTCTCGGGGGAGCGGACTAGCGGGGGGTGCAGATACGCAGTATTTT | CASSRGSGLAGGADTQYF
NA | TRBJ1-2 | TRBV30 | NA | TGTGCCTGGAGTGTAGGGGCCATTGGTGGCTACACCTTC | CAWSVGAIGGYTF
NA | TRBJ1-4 | TRBV11-2 | NA | TGTGCCAGCAGCTTAATCGGGGGGGGTGAAAAACTGTTTTTT | CASSLIGGGEKLFF
TRBD2 | TRBJ2-5 | TRBV10-3 | NA | TGTGCTAGCGGGGGGAACCAAGAGACCCAGTACTTC | CASGGNQETQYF
TRBD2 | TRBJ2-3 | TRBV5-1 | NA | TGCGCCAGCAGTCCTCCTAAAGCGGGGACGGAAGATACGCAGTATTTT | CASSPPKAGTEDTQYF
NA | TRBJ2-2 | TRBV21-1 | once | TGTGCCAGCAGCGGTCGATGGAGGACCGGGGAGCTGTTTTTT | CASSGRWRTGELFF
NA | TRBJ1-4 | TRBV11-2 | once | TGTGCCAGCAGCTTCGGAGAGGGAGAAAAACTGTTTTTT | CASSFGEGEKLFF
TRBD1 | TRBJ2-3 | TRBV2 | NA | TGTGCCAGCAGTGATCTGTTGTCCTGGGGACAGCCCACAGATACGCAGTATTTT | CASSDLLSWGQPTDTQYF
NA | TRBJ1-1 | TRBV19 | NA | TGTGCCAGTAGTATCGGGACTCCCATGAGGACTGAAGCTTTCTTT | CASSIGTPMRTEAFF
TRBD1 | TRBJ2-2 | TRBV5-5 | once | TGTGCCAGCAGCTGGGGACAGGGGGGAACCGGGGAGCTGTTTTTT | CASSWGQGGTGELFF
TRBD1 | TRBJ2-3 | TRBV7-4 | NA | TGTGCCAGCAGGAACAACACAGGGGACATCACAGATACGCAGTATTTT | CASRNNTGDITDTQYF
NA | TRBJ2-3 | TRBV23-1 | NA | TGCGCCAGCAGTCAATCGTATTTTCAGGCAGATACGCAGTATTTT | CASSQSYFQADTQYF
NA | TRBJ2-7 | TRBV5-1 | NA | TGCGCCAGCAGCGGGGCGCTTAGCTCATTCTACGAGCAGTACTTC | CASSGALSSFYEQYF
TRBD2 | TRBJ2-7 | TRBV20-1 | NA | TGCAGTGCTAGGGGGGGGGACGAGCAGTACTTC | CSARGGDEQYF
TRBD2 | TRBJ2-5 | TRBV11-2 | NA | TGTGCCAGCAGGACTAGCGGGGGGGGATTCGGAGAGACCCAGTACTTC | CASRTSGGGFGETQYF
TRBD2 | TRBJ2-2 | TRBV7-9 | once | TGTGCTGTGACTAGCGGGGTCACCGGGGAGCTGTTTTTT | CAVTSGVTGELFF
NA | TRBJ1-2 | TRBV7-2 | NA | TGTGCCAGCAGCTCCCAGAGGGGGTTGGATGGCTACACCTTC | CASSSQRGLDGYTF
NA | TRBJ2-3 | TRBV14 | NA | TGTGCCAGCAGCCCGGGGGTTACTAGCACAGATACGCAGTATTTT | CASSPGVTSTDTQYF
NA | TRBJ2-7 | TRBV14 | NA | TGTGCCAGCAGCCAAGATGGGGGGGCGAGCCACGAGCAGTACTTC | CASSQDGGASHEQYF
NA | TRBJ2-3 | TRBV28 | NA | TGTGCCAGCAGCAACCGAATACCCGGTACAGATACGCAGTATTTT | CASSNRIPGTDTQYF
NA | TRBJ1-1 | TRBV27 | once | TGTGCCAGCAGTTTATTGTTGGGCCAGGGGAACACTGAAGCTTTCTTT | CASSLLLGQGNTEAFF
NA | TRBJ2-1 | TRBV30 | NA | TGTGCCTGGAGTGTACTGGGCAGCCCGAGCTCCTACAATGAGCAGTTCTTC | CAWSVLGSPSSYNEQFF
TRBD1 | TRBJ1-1 | TRBV11-1 | NA | TGTGCCAGCAGCTCTGGACAGGGGGCGTATGGAGCTTTCTTT | CASSSGQGAYGAFF
NA | TRBJ1-5 | TRBV6-5 | NA | TGTGCCAGCAGGACCCCGGGGGAGAGCAATCAGCCCCAGCATTTT | CASRTPGESNQPQHF
NA | TRBJ1-1 | TRBV10-3 | NA | TGTGCCATCAGTGAGCCGGGAGGATTGAACACTGAAGCTTTCTTT | CAISEPGGLNTEAFF
NA | TRBJ2-1 | TRBV2 | NA | TGTGCCAGCATAAGGAGCGACAATGAGCAGTTCTTC | CASIRSDNEQFF
NA | TRBJ1-5 | TRBV28 | NA | TGTGCCAGCAGACGGATGGGAGGCAATCAGCCCCAGCATTTT | CASRRMGGNQPQHF
NA | TRBJ1-1 | TRBV28 | NA | TGTGCCAGCAGTTTACAGGCGAACACTGAAGCTTTCTTT | CASSLQANTEAFF
TRBD1 | TRBJ2-2 | TRBV5-4 | NA | TGTGCCACAAAAACCGGGACAGCGAACACCGGGGAGCTGTTTTTT | CATKTGTANTGELFF
NA | TRBJ1-2 | TRBV10-2 | NA | TGCGCCAGCAGTGAGTCGGAGACAGGAAGCTATGGCTACACCTTC | CASSESETGSYGYTF